The 10 T cell receptor beta chains below come from one sample, sequenced in a study of shared clonotypes between healthy human individuals. TCRdb's table, derived via immunoSEQ multiplex PCR, lists solely in-frame clones and lacks some. The sample holds approximately 1.5 million clones, approximately 98% seen once. The source material was naive CD4+ T cells sorted from blood. As for subset: CD45RA+ positively selected. These receptors came from a man aged 25 to 40 in good health.

V usage is TRBV19 and J usage is TRBJ2-2; tentative D call: TRBD1 (5 bases). The V end lost 0 bases, the J end lost 7 bases, and 9 bases lay between the germline ends. CDR3 length equals 14 residues. Per germline, CDR1 LNHDA and CDR2 SQIVND (reference sequence). The CDR3: CASSIDPQVGELFF. In DNA form, the CDR3 reads TGTGCCAGTAGTATAGACCCACAGGTCGGGGAGCTGTTTTTT. Full variable domain (missing parts from reference TRBV19 and TRBJ2-2): DGGITQSPKYLFRKEGQNVTLSCEQNLNHDAMYWYRQDPGQGLRLIYYSQIVNDFQKGDIAEGYSVSREKKESFPLTVTSAQKNPTAFYLCASSIDPQVGELFFGEGSRLTVL.

Concerning this clone itself: Distinct nucleotide sequences in the sample also encode this CDR3. V gene TRBV20-1 combines with J gene TRBJ2-3, with D tentatively TRBD1 or TRBD2 (5 bases each). Germline V lookup: CDR1 DFQATT, CDR2 SNEGSKA (reference sequence). This CDR3 is built from 11 residues. V was clipped by 6 bases and J by 5 bases, with 9 bases between them. The CDR3 sequence is CSAWDGDTQYF. As DNA, the CDR3 is TGCAGTGCATGGGACGGAGATACGCAGTATTTT.

CDR3 nucleotide sequence: TGCGCCAGCAGTCGTGCGTTTGACAGCGGCGGCTCCTACGAGCAGTACTTC. It is translated as CASSRAFDSGGSYEQYF. The rearrangement uses TRBV4-3 and TRBJ2-7; D assignment may be TRBD1 or TRBD2 (5 bases each). V shed 6 bases and J shed 0 bases, with 21 bases lying between them. The CDR3 sequence is 17 residues long. Germline V CDR1 and CDR2: LGHNA, YSLEER.

This chain links TRBV11-3 with TRBJ1-1, with TRBD1 as a possible D gene (5 bases). CDR1 and CDR2 from the germline V gene are SGHNT and YENEEA. The CDR3 length is 16 residues. V lost 1 base and J lost 1, with 13 bases in between. The CDR3, as DNA: TGTGCCAGCAGCTTAGGTATGGGACGGCGGAACACTGAAGCTTTCTTT. Translating it yields CASSLGMGRRNTEAFF.

CDR3 protein: CSAQGAAFQPQHF. The CDR3, as DNA: TGCAGCGCACAGGGGGCGGCGTTTCAGCCCCAGCATTTT. The chain carries TRBV29-1 and TRBJ1-5, with 9 bases matching TRBD1. V shed 7 bases and J 6 bases; nucleotides not matched to a gene: 7. Germline assignment: CDR1 SQVTM and CDR2 ANQGSEA. The CDR3 consists of 13 residues. The whole variable domain, filled in from reference TRBV29-1 and TRBJ1-5, reads SAVISQKPSRDICQRGTSLTIQCQVDSQVTMMFWYRQQPGQSLTLIATANQGSEATYESGFVIDKFPISRPNLTFSTLTVSNMSPEDSSIYLCSAQGAAFQPQHFGDGTRLSIL.

This chain's CDR3 is CASSYSGADTQYF. Here the CDR3 DNA reads TGTGCCAGCAGCTACAGTGGGGCAGATACGCAGTATTTT. The J gene is TRBJ2-3, the V gene TRBV7-9; the D is unclear. The germline V gene has CDR1 SEHNR and CDR2 FQNEAQ (reference sequence). This CDR3 region has 13 residues. Trimming pared 4 bases from V and 4 bases from J, leaving 9 bases between.

The chain couples TRBV9 to TRBJ2-2; 10 nucleotides match TRBD1. The V gene's germline CDR1 is SGDLS and CDR2 YYNGEE. The CDR3 contains 17 residues. With V trimmed by 0 bases and J by 8 bases, 10 bases remained unmatched. The CDR3 nucleotides are TGTGCCAGCAGCGTAGTTGGGACAGGGGCGTTAATAGGGGAGCTGTTTTTT. Protein: CASSVVGTGALIGELFF.

The gene calls are TRBV2 and TRBJ2-7, with 10 bases aligning to TRBD2. Germline CDR1 reads SNHLY; CDR2 reads FYNNEI. This CDR3 has 15 amino acids. With V trimmed by 1 base and J by 0 bases, 0 bases remained unmatched. CDR3 sequence reads: CASSEGLAGSYEQYF. The CDR3 DNA reads as TGTGCCAGCAGTGAAGGACTAGCGGGCTCCTACGAGCAGTACTTC.

The chain uses TRBV5-1 and TRBJ2-7, with 7 bases fitting TRBD1. Trimming at V came to 4 bases and at J to 6 bases, leaving 13 bases not matched to a gene. This CDR3 is built from 15 residues. Germline V gene data show CDR1 as SGHRS and CDR2 as YFSETQ. The CDR3 sequence is CASSETGQPNSEQYF. In DNA, the CDR3 is TGCGCCAGCAGCGAAACGGGACAGCCGAACTCCGAGCAGTACTTC.

The chain employs TRBV9 and TRBJ2-3, with D hard to call. Germline assignment: CDR1 SGDLS and CDR2 YYNGEE. The CDR3 runs to 13 residues. Trimming removed 1 base from V and 6 bases from J, with 9 bases in between. As DNA, the CDR3 is TGTGCCAGCAGCGTACTAGTCGGTGATACGCAGTATTTT. Its translation: CASSVLVGDTQYF. Using reference TRBV9 and TRBJ2-3 for the parts outside the CDR3, the full variable domain is DSGVTQTPKHLITATGQRVTLRCSPRSGDLSVYWYQQSLDQGLQFLIQYYNGEERAKGNILERFSAQQFPDLHSELNLSSLELGDSALYFCASSVLVGDTQYFGPGTRLTVL.